Described below is a single T cell receptor beta chain sequence and its context. The sample comes from a study of shared clonotypes between healthy human individuals. Repertoires were generated with immunoSEQ multiplex PCR, while TCRdb's copy carries only in-frame clones and drops some. Of some 980,000 clones in the sample, approximately 76% were seen once. The CDR3 runs 16 residues. Only Caucasian adults living in Nashville, Tennessee served as donors. The rearrangement links TRBV21-1 to TRBJ2-5; the table's D call, TRBD2, has no DNA check behind it. TRBV21-1 is described as a pseudogene. Sequencing was done on a sample of memory CD4+ T cells sorted from blood. The subset was: CD45RA-negative fraction. This receptor was identified in a man younger than 35 in good health. CDR3 DNA sequence: TGTGCCAGAGCCCCCCCGGTGGCGGGAGGGGAGGAGACCCAGTACTTC. It specifies CARAPPVAGGEETQYF.